The subject of this entry is one TCR beta chain. The antigen is not known. The data stem from a study of metastatic and nonmetastatic thyroid tumors. The wider study: Malignant thyroid and benign thyroid patients provided blood and tumor or nodule tissue whose repertoires were compared. Study findings and constraints: Within blood and tumor, benign nodules reportedly had significantly lower TCR beta diversity than malignant thyroid tumors did.

From germline, CDR1 is SGDLS and CDR2 YYNGEE. The CDR3 loop spans 15 amino acids. Trimming at V came to 2 bases and at J to 2 bases, leaving 7 bases not matched to a gene. Ahead of thyroid surgery, no patient had received treatment of any kind. Authors' methods: Clinicopathological groups differed in CDR3, with these differences serving to build a distant-metastasis classifier for papillary thyroid cancer. Through MiXCR, TCRdb re-clonotyped the PCR reads. TCRdb assigned the V and J calls; the authors' analysis was not used. The repertoire holds roughly 6,400 clones, with roughly 32% as singletons. The sample taken for sequencing was tumor tissue. J is TRBJ2-7 and V is TRBV9, with 7 bases lining up with TRBD2. This TCR was recovered from a female donor with papillary thyroid cancer or a benign thyroid nodule (not recorded which). Some clones in this sample may be carry-over from other donors' samples. The CDR3 is CASSVFASGTYEQYF. The CDR3 DNA reads TGTGCCAGCAGCGTTTTCGCTAGCGGAACCTACGAGCAGTACTTC.